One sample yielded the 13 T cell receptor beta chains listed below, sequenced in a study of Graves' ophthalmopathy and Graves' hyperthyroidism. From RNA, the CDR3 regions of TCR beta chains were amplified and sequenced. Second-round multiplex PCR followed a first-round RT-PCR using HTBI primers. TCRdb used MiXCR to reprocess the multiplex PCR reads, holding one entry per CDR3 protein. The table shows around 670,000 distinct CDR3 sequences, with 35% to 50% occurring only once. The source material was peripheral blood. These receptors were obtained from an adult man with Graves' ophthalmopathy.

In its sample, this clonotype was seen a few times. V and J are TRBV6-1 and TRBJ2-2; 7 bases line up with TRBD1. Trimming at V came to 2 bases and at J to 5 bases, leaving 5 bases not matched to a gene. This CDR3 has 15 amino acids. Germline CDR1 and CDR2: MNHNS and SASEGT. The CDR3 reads CASSEPGQMTGELFF. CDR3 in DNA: TGTGCCAGCAGTGAACCGGGACAGATGACCGGGGAGCTGTTTTTT.

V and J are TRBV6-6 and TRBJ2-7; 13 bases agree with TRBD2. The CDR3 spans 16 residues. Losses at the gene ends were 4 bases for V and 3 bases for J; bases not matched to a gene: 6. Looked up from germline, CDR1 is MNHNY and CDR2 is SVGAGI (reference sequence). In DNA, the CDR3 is TGTGCCAGCAGTTCGGGACTAGCGGGGCATCTCTACGAGCAGTACTTC. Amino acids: CASSSGLAGHLYEQYF.

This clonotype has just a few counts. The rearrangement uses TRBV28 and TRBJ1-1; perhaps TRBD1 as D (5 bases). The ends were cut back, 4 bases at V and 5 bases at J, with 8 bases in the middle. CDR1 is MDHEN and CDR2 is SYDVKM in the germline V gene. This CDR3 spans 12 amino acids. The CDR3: CASSSGWTEAFF. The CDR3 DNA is TGTGCCAGCAGTTCAGGGTGGACTGAAGCTTTCTTT.

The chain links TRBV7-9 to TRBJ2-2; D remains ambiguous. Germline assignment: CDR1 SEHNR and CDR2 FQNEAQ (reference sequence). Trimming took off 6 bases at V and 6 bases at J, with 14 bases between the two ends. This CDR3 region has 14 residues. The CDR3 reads CASSYSRPPGELFF. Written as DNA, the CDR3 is TGTGCCAGCAGTTACTCTCGGCCCCCCGGGGAGCTGTTTTTT.

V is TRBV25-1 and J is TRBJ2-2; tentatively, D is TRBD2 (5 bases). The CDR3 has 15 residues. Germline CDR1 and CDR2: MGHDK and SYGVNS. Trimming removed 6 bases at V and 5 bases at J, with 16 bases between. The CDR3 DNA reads TGTGCCAGCAGCTCCCTAGCTATGAAGACCGGGGAGCTGTTTTTT. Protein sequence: CASSSLAMKTGELFF.

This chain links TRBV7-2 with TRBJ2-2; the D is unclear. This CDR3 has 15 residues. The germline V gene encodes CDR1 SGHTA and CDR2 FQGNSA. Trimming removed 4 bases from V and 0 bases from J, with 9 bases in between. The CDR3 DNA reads TGTGCCAGCAGCTATACCAGAGCGAACACCGGGGAGCTGTTTTTT. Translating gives CASSYTRANTGELFF.

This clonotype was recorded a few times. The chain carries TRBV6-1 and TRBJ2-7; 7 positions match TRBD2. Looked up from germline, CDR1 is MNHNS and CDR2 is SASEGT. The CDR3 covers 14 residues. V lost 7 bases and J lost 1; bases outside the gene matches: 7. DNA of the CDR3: TGTGCCAGCACCCAAGCGGGGTGGTCCTACGAGCAGTACTTC. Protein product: CASTQAGWSYEQYF.

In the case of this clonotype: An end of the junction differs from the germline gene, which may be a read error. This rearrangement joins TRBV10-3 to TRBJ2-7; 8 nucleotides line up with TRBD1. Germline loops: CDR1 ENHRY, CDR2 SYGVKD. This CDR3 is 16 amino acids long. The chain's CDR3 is CASSEVATGDRGEQYF. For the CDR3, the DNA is TGTGCCAGCAGTGAGGTTGCGACAGGGGATCGTGGAGAGCAGTACTTC.

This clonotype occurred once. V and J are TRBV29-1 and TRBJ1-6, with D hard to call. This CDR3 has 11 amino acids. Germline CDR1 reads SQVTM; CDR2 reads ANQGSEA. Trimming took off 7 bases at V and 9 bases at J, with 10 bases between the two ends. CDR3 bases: TGCAGCGAGAAGAATCGTTCACCCCTCCACTTT. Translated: CSEKNRSPLHF.

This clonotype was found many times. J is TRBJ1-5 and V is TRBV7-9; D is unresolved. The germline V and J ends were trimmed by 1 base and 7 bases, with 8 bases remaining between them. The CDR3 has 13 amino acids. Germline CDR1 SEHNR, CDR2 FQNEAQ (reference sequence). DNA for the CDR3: TGTGCCAGCAGCTTAGATGGGTTGCAGCCCCAGCATTTT. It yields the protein CASSLDGLQPQHF.

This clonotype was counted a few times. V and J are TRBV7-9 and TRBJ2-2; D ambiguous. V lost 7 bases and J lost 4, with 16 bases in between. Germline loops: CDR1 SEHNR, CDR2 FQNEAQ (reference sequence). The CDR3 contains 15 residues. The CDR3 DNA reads TGTGCCAGCACCCCGATCTTGTCGGGCACCGGGGAGCTGTTTTTT. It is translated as CASTPILSGTGELFF.

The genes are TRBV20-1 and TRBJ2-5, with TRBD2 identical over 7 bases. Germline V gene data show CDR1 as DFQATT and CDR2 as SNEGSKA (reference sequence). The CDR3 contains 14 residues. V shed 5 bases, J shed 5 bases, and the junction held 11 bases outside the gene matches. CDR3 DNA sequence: TGCAGTGCTGGGCGGGGGTCCCAACGGGAGACCCAGTACTTC. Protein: CSAGRGSQRETQYF.

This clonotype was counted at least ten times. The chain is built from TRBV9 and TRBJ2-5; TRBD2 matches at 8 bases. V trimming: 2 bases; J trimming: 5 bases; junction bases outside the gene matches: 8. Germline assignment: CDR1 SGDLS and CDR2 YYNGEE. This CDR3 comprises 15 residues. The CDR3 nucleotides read TGTGCCAGCAGCGTCGGTGCGGGGGGCGGCGAGACCCAGTACTTC. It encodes CASSVGAGGGETQYF.